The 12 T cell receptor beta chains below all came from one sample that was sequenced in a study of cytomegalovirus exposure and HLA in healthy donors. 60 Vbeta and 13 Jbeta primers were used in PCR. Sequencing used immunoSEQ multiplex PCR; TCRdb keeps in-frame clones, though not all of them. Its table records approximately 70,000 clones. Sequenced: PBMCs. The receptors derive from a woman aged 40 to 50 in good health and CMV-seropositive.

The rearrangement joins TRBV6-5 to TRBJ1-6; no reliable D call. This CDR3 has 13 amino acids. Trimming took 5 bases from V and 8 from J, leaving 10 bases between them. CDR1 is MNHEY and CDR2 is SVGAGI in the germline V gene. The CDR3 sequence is CASSQQEHSPLHF. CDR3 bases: TGTGCCAGCAGTCAGCAGGAACATTCACCCCTCCACTTT.

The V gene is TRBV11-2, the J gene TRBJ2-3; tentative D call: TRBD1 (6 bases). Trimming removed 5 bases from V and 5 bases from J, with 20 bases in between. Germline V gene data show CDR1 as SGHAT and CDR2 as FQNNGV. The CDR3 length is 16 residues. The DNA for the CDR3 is TGTGCCAGCAGCCCCAACAGGGCTACCGCCGGAGATACGCAGTATTTT. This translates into CASSPNRATAGDTQYF.

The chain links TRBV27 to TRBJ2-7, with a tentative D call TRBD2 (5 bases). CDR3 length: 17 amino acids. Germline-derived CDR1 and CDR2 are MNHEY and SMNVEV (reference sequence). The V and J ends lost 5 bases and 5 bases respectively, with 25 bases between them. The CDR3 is CASSPISASSQSNEQYF. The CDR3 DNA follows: TGTGCCAGCAGTCCAATTTCGGCTAGCTCTCAGTCGAACGAGCAGTACTTC.

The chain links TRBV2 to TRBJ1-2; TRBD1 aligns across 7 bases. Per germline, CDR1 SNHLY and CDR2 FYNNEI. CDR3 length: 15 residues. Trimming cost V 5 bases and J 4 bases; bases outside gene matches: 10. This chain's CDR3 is CASSRDREAGYGYTF. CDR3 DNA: TGTGCCAGCAGTAGAGACAGGGAAGCAGGCTATGGCTACACCTTC.

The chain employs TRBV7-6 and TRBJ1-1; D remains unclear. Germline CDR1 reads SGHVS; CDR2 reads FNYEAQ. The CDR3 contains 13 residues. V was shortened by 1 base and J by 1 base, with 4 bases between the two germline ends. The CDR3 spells CASSLDRNTEAFF. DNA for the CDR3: TGTGCCAGCAGCTTAGACAGGAACACTGAAGCTTTCTTT.

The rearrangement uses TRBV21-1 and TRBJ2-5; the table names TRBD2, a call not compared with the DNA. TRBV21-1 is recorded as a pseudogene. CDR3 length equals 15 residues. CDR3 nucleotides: TGTGCCAGCAGCCCTGGGACTAGCGGGGGCGAGACCCAGTACTTC. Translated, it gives CASSPGTSGGETQYF.

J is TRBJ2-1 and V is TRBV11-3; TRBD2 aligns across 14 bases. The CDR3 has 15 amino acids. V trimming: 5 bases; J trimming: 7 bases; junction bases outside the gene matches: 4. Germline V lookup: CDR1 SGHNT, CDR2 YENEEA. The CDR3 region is CASSLTSGGVNEQFF. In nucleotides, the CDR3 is TGTGCCAGCAGCCTGACTAGCGGGGGGGTTAATGAGCAGTTCTTC.

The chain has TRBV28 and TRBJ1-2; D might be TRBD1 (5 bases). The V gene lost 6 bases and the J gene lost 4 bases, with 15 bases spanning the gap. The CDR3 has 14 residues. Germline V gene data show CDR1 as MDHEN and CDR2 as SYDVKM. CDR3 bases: TGTGCCAGCAGGGGCCGGGACTCACTCTATGGCTACACCTTC. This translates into CASRGRDSLYGYTF.

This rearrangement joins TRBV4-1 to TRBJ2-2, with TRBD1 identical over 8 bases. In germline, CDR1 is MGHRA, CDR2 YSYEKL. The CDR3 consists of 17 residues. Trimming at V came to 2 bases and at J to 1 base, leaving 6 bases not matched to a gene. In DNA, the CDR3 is TGCGCCAGCAGCCAAACCGTAGACAGGGGGAACACCGGGGAGCTGTTTTTT. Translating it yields CASSQTVDRGNTGELFF.

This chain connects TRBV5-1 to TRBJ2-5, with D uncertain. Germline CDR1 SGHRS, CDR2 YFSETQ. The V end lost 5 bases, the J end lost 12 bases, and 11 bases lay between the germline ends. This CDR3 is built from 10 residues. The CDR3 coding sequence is TGCGCCAGCAGAGATGTGAGAGAGTACTTC. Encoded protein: CASRDVREYF.

The CDR3, as DNA: TGTGCCAGTAGTATTGACAGACCCAATTCACCCCTCCACTTT. Translated, it gives CASSIDRPNSPLHF. The chain combines TRBV19 with TRBJ1-6; tentatively, D is TRBD1 (5 bases). The V gene lost 3 bases and the J gene lost 7 bases, with 10 bases spanning the gap. Germline V lookup: CDR1 LNHDA, CDR2 SQIVND (reference sequence). The length of the CDR3 is 14 residues. Full variable domain (remainder filled in from reference TRBV19 and TRBJ1-6): DGGITQSPKYLFRKEGQNVTLSCEQNLNHDAMYWYRQDPGQGLRLIYYSQIVNDFQKGDIAEGYSVSREKKESFPLTVTSAQKNPTAFYLCASSIDRPNSPLHFGNGTRLTVT.

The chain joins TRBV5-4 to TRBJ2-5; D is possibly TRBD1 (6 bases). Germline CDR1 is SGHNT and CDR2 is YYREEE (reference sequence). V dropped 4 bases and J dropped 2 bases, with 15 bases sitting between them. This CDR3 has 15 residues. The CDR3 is CASSLDTGLQETQYF. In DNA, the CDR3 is TGTGCCAGCAGCCTAGACACAGGGTTACAAGAGACCCAGTACTTC. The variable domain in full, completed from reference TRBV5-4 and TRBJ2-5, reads ETGVTQSPTHLIKTRGQQVTLRCSSQSGHNTVSWYQQALGQGPQFIFQYYREEENGRGNFPPRFSGLQFPNYSSELNVNALELDDSALYLCASSLDTGLQETQYFGPGTRLLVL.